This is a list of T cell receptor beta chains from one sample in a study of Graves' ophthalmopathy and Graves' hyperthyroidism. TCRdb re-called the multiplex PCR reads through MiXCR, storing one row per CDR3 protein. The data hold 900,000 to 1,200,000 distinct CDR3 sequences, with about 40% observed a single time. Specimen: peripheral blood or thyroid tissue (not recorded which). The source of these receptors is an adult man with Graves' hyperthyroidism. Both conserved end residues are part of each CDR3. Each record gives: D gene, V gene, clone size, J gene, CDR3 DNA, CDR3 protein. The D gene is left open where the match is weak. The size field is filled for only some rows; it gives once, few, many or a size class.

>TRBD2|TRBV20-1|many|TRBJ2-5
TGCAGTGCTAAAGGAGCGGGGGGACAGACCCAGTACTTC
CSAKGAGGQTQYF
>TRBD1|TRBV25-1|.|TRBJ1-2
TGTGCTAGCGTGCGAGGGTGGGACAGGGAGTATGGCTACACCTTC
CASVRGWDREYGYTF
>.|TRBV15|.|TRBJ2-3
TGTGCCACCAGCAGAGATTTTGATACAGATACGCAGTATTTT
CATSRDFDTDTQYF
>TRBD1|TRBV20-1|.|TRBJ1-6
TGCAGTGCTAGAAAGACAGGGAGGTCTGACTCACCCCTCCACTTT
CSARKTGRSDSPLHF
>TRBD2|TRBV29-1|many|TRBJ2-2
TGCAGCGTTCGCCCGGGGGGGGGCACCGGGGAGCTGTTTTTT
CSVRPGGGTGELFF
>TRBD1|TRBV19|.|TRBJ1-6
TGTGCCAGTAGCCCGACAGGGAATGATTCACCCCTCCACTTT
CASSPTGNDSPLHF
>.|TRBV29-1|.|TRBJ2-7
TGCAGCGTTGCGCGGGGCCGGAGCTCCTACGAGCAGTACTTC
CSVARGRSSYEQYF
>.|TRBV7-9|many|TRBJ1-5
TGTGCCAGCACCAGATCTCGGGGCGGGGAGAGCAATCAGCCCCAGCATTTT
CASTRSRGGESNQPQHF
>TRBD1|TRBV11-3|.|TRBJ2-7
TGTGCCAGCAGACATACCCATCGACAGGGACCCTACGAGCAGTACTTC
CASRHTHRQGPYEQYF
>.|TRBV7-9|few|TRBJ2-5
TGTGCCAGCAGCCCTTTGAATCGGGAGACCCAGTACTTC
CASSPLNRETQYF
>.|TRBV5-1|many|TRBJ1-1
TGCGCCAGCAGCATTACAGGGTACGGCACTGAAGCTTTCTTT
CASSITGYGTEAFF
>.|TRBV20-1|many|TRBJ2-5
TGCAGTGCTAGAATCATCAAGACCCAGTACTTC
CSARIIKTQYF
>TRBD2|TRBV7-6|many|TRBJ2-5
TGTGCCAGCAGCCGTGGACTAGCGGGAGATGGAGAGACCCAGTACTTC
CASSRGLAGDGETQYF
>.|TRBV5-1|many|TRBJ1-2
TGCGCCAGCAGCTTGGTTGGGATTCGGTACGGCTACACCTTC
CASSLVGIRYGYTF
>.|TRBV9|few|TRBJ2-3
TGTGCCAGCAGCCGGGACTCCCTTATTAATACGCAGTATTTT
CASSRDSLINTQYF
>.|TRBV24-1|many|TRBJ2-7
TGTGCCACCAGTGATTTTAGCAGGGACGAGCAGTACTTC
CATSDFSRDEQYF
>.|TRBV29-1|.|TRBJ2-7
TGCAGCGTTGAAGATGGGCATGGCGACGAGCAGTACTTC
CSVEDGHGDEQYF
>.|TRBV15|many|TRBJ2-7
TGTGCCACCTCACGAAGGAACACTTTCTACGAGCAGTACTTC
CATSRRNTFYEQYF
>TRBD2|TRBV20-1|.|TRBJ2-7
TGCAGTGCTAGGGAACGACTAGCTAGCTACGGGCAGTACTTC
CSARERLASYGQYF
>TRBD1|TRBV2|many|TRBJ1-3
TGTGCCAGCAGAGGGACAGGGACTGGAAACACCATATATTTT
CASRGTGTGNTIYF
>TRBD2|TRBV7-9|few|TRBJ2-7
TGTGCCAGCAGTTACTCGACCAGGATAGCGGGAGTGGCCTTCGATTACGAGCAGTACTTC
CASSYSTRIAGVAFDYEQYF
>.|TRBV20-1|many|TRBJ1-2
TGCAGTGCGAGACTGAAGAACTATGGCTACACCTTC
CSARLKNYGYTF
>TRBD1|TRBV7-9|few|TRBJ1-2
TGTGCCAGCAGCTTTTGGGACAGGATGTCTAACGGCTACACCTTC
CASSFWDRMSNGYTF
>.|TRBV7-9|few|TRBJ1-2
TGTGCCAGCAGCCCCATCCGGGGTGGCAAGGGAGTGTATGGCTACACCTTC
CASSPIRGGKGVYGYTF
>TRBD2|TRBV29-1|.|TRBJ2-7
TGCAGCGTTGAAGCCGGTAGCGGGTCCTACGAGCAGTACTTC
CSVEAGSGSYEQYF
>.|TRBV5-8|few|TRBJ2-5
TGTGCCAGCACTGAGACCCAGTACTTC
CASTETQYF
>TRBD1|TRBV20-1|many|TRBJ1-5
TGCAGTGCATCCGGGACAGGGAACAATCAGCCCCAGCATTTT
CSASGTGNNQPQHF
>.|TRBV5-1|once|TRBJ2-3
TGCGCCAGCAGCAGACCCGTGAGCCAGACCCGCACAGATACGCAGTATTTT
CASSRPVSQTRTDTQYF
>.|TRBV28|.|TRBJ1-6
TGTGCCAGCAGTTTTCAGTCACCCCTCCACTTT
CASSFQSPLHF
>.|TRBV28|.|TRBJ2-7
TGTGCCAGCAGTTTCGTACTCTACGAGCAGTACTTC
CASSFVLYEQYF
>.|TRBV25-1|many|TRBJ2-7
TGTGCCAGCAGTGTACAGGGTAGGTACGAGCAGTACTTC
CASSVQGRYEQYF
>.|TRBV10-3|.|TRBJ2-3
TGTGCCATCAGTCGGGACAGCGCGGGGCCAGATACGCAGTATTTT
CAISRDSAGPDTQYF
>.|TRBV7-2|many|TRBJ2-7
TGTGCCAGCAGCTTAGCGTCGACACAGAGAGGCTCCTACGAGCAGTACTTC
CASSLASTQRGSYEQYF
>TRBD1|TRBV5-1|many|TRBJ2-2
TGCGCCAGCAGCACGACAGGGAACGGGGAGCTGTTTTTT
CASSTTGNGELFF
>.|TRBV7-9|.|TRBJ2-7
TGTGCCAGCAGTGAACTTTCAGGGGCAGTCCCCTACGAGCAGTACTTC
CASSELSGAVPYEQYF
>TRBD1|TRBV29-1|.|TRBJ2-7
TGCAGCGTTGAAGTCCGGGACAGGGCAGACGAGCAGTACTTC
CSVEVRDRADEQYF
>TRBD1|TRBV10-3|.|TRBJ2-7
TGTGCCATCAGCCGACAGGGCTTGGGGCACGAGCAGTACTTC
CAISRQGLGHEQYF
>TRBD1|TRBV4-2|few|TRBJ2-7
TGTGCCAGCAGCCAAGATCCGGGACAGAGCTACGAGCAGTACTTC
CASSQDPGQSYEQYF
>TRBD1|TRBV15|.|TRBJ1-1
TGTGCCACCAGCAGCCGGGACAGGGCGACTGAAGCTTTCTTT
CATSSRDRATEAFF
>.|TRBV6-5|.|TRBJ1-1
TGTGCCAGCACCGGTAGCACTGAAGCTTTCTTT
CASTGSTEAFF
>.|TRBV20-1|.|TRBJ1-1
TGCAGTGCTAGAGATTTTTTGAACACTGAAGCTTTCTTT
CSARDFLNTEAFF
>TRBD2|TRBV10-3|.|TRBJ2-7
TGTGCCATCGGGAGGGCCTTCTACGAGCAGTACTTC
CAIGRAFYEQYF
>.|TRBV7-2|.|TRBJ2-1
TGTGCCAGCATGGTCCCCAGCAATGAGCAGTTCTTC
CASMVPSNEQFF
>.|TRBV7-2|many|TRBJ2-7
TGTGCCAGCAGTCACAGGGTCGCCCACGAGCAGTACTTC
CASSHRVAHEQYF
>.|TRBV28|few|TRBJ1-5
TGTGCCAGCGGGAGGACAGACCATAGCAATCAGCCCCAGCATTTT
CASGRTDHSNQPQHF
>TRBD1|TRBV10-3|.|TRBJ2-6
TGTGCCATCAGTCGGACAGGGGCAGGGGCCAACGTCCTGACTTTC
CAISRTGAGANVLTF